The 16 T cell receptor beta chains reported below all come from one sample, sequenced in a study of T cell responses to AZD1222 COVID-19 vaccine (dated by TCRdb to about 2021). The library relied on the immunoSEQ multiplex PCR assay. TCRdb limited this immuneACCESS table to in-frame rearrangements with V and J called. A share of clones is missing; checked studies link under half to unresolved V genes, and the rest is unexplained. The table for this sample lists fewer than 110,000 clones; about 87% of them were counted only once. Of the sample, roughly a tenth is held by the ten largest clones. The sample's time point label is to be understood as: about 28 days (+/-7) after the second vaccine dose. The sequenced sample was peripheral blood, obtained 28 days after the second AZD1222 dose. The receptor source for this set is an adult who received the AZD1222 COVID-19 vaccine.

The V call is TRBV6-1, the J call TRBJ1-1; D call uncertain. The CDR3 consists of 16 residues. Germline CDR1 and CDR2: MNHNS and SASEGT. V lost 2 bases and J 1 base, leaving 14 bases between the germline ends. Written as DNA, the CDR3 is TGTGCCAGCAGTGAAAGGGCGGTACTATCGAACACTGAAGCTTTCTTT. This translates into CASSERAVLSNTEAFF.

The rearrangement joins TRBV6-1 to TRBJ2-4; D is perhaps TRBD2 (5 bases). Germline V gene sequence: CDR1 MNHNS, CDR2 SASEGT. Trimming removed 0 bases at V and 2 bases at J, with 8 bases between. The CDR3 totals 15 residues. This chain's CDR3 is CASSEAWTSKNIQYF. The CDR3 DNA sequence: TGTGCCAGCAGTGAAGCGTGGACTTCCAAAAACATTCAGTACTTC.

The rearrangement joins TRBV6-2 or TRBV6-3 to TRBJ1-1; D unresolved. This CDR3 comprises 12 residues. The V and J ends lost 3 bases and 3 bases respectively, with 5 bases between them. Per the germline V gene, CDR1 is MNHEY and CDR2 is SVGEGT. The CDR3, as DNA: TGTGCCAGCAGTTATCAGTACACTGAAGCTTTCTTT. Its protein is CASSYQYTEAFF.

This clone came up once. This chain connects TRBV6-5 to TRBJ1-6; D not resolved. The CDR3 loop spans 15 amino acids. Germline V gene lookup returns CDR1 MNHEY and CDR2 SVGAGI. V dropped 4 bases and J dropped 5 bases, with 12 bases sitting between them. The CDR3 loop is CASSSTVSNNSPLHF. Written as DNA, the CDR3 is TGTGCCAGCAGTTCGACCGTCTCTAATAATTCACCCCTCCACTTT.

The chain recombines TRBV2 with TRBJ1-1, with a possible D match to TRBD1 (5 bases). The length of the CDR3 is 15 residues. V lost 6 bases, J lost 0 bases, and 14 bases lay in between. Germline V gene lookup returns CDR1 SNHLY and CDR2 FYNNEI. CDR3 DNA sequence: TGTGCCAGCAGCGATAGACAGTCCATGAACACTGAAGCTTTCTTT. Its translation is CASSDRQSMNTEAFF.

The V gene is TRBV3-1 (or the pseudogene TRBV3-2), the J gene TRBJ1-2; D is perhaps TRBD1 (6 bases). The germline V and J ends were trimmed by 0 bases and 8 bases, with 13 bases remaining between them. Germline CDR1 and CDR2: LGHDT and YNNKEL (reference sequence). CDR3 length: 14 amino acids. In nucleotides, the CDR3 is TGTGCCAGCAGCCAAGAGGGGGGGGCTGGCGGCTACACCTTC. Translating it yields CASSQEGGAGGYTF.

The chain uses TRBV7-3 and TRBJ2-2; 7 nucleotides line up with TRBD1. The J segment lost 7 bases and the V segment lost 5 bases, leaving 10 bases of the junction unmatched. This CDR3 contains 15 residues. Germline V CDR1 and CDR2: SGHTA, FQGTGA. CDR3 loop: CASSLDRVKNGELFF. CDR3 DNA: TGTGCCAGCAGCCTTGACAGGGTGAAGAACGGGGAGCTGTTTTTT.

The chain uses TRBV5-5 and TRBJ2-7; 7 positions match TRBD2. V lost 7 bases to trimming and J lost 2 bases; unmatched junction nucleotides: 9. This CDR3 contains 14 residues. The V gene's germline CDR1 is SGHKS and CDR2 YYEKEE (reference sequence). Here the CDR3 reads CASGGSPSPYEQYF. CDR3 sequence (DNA): TGTGCCAGCGGCGGGAGCCCCTCCCCCTACGAGCAGTACTTC.

The CDR3 is CASSQVGGYEQYF. CDR3 DNA sequence: TGCGCCAGCAGCCAAGTAGGGGGCTACGAGCAGTACTTC. The chain combines TRBV4-1 with TRBJ2-7, with D possibly TRBD1 on 6 matching bases. The CDR3 loop spans 13 amino acids. Per germline, CDR1 MGHRA and CDR2 YSYEKL. The V and J ends lost 1 base and 3 bases respectively, with 7 bases between them.

The rearrangement joins TRBV3-1 (or the pseudogene TRBV3-2) to TRBJ1-4; 8 bases are shared with TRBD1. V shed 3 bases, J shed 8 bases, and the junction held 5 bases outside the gene matches. The CDR3 runs 14 residues. Germline values: CDR1 LGHDT, CDR2 YNNKEL (reference sequence). The CDR3: CASSHRTGREKLFF. DNA for the CDR3: TGTGCCAGCAGCCATAGGACAGGGCGGGAAAAACTGTTTTTT.

This chain uses TRBV19 with TRBJ2-1; 8 nucleotides match TRBD2. This CDR3 has 18 residues. Germline CDR1 and CDR2: LNHDA and SQIVND (reference sequence). Trimming cost V 5 bases and J 7 bases; bases outside gene matches: 19. This CDR3 reads CASSPLNGRAPLENEQFF. Here the CDR3 DNA reads TGTGCCAGTAGTCCTCTGAACGGGAGGGCCCCTTTGGAAAATGAGCAGTTCTTC.

This clone has more than one count but fewer than ten. The chain is built from TRBV19 and TRBJ1-1; D not resolved. The germline V and J ends were trimmed by 5 bases and 7 bases, with 23 bases remaining between them. Germline CDR1 reads LNHDA; CDR2 reads SQIVND (reference sequence). CDR3 length: 16 amino acids. The CDR3 loop is CASSQHSVPVAGEAFF. In DNA form, the CDR3 reads TGTGCCAGTAGTCAACATTCTGTGCCGGTGGCGGGTGAAGCTTTCTTT.

The chain carries TRBV3-1 (or the pseudogene TRBV3-2) and TRBJ1-2; D not certain. V was trimmed by 0 bases and J by 3 bases, leaving 11 bases between them. CDR1 and CDR2 from the germline V gene are LGHDT and YNNKEL (reference sequence). The CDR3 is 15 amino acids. This chain's CDR3 is CASSQDLAGYYGYTF. For the CDR3, the DNA is TGTGCCAGCAGCCAAGATCTGGCAGGCTACTATGGCTACACCTTC.

This clone occurred once. The J gene is TRBJ2-6, the V gene TRBV21-1. TRBV21-1 is a pseudogene segment. The CDR3 runs to 19 residues. CDR3 in amino acids: CASSKAVDPTPSGANVLTF. The CDR3 DNA reads TGTGCCAGCAGCAAAGCTGTCGACCCGACCCCTTCTGGGGCCAACGTCCTGACTTTC.

J is TRBJ2-2 and V is TRBV6-5, with D possibly TRBD1 on 6 matching bases. This CDR3 spans 14 amino acids. The germline V gene has CDR1 MNHEY and CDR2 SVGAGI. Between the trimmed V and J ends, which lost 4 bases and 4 bases, there was a span of 10 bases. Here the CDR3 DNA reads TGTGCCAGCAGTTCAGGGGCGATCACCGGGGAGCTGTTTTTT. It specifies CASSSGAITGELFF.

CDR3 region: CSASIVSGRADTQYF. The CDR3, as DNA: TGCAGTGCTAGTATAGTAAGCGGGAGAGCAGATACGCAGTATTTT. V usage is TRBV20-1 and J usage is TRBJ2-3; 8 bases line up with TRBD2. Germline V gene data show CDR1 as DFQATT and CDR2 as SNEGSKA (reference sequence). The CDR3 has 15 residues. V was pared by 3 bases and J by 4 bases, with 9 bases of the junction left unmatched.